A selection of T cell receptor beta chains follows, all from one sample in a study of T cell responses to AZD1222 COVID-19 vaccine. The method was immunoSEQ multiplex PCR; TCRdb's version includes in-frame clones alone and lacks a portion of them. The table records over 150,000 clones, approximately 93% of them present only once. The sequencing used peripheral blood, collected 28 days after the second AZD1222 dose. The receptors originated from an adult who received the AZD1222 COVID-19 vaccine. The CDR3 runs from the conserved cysteine through the conserved F or W. D genes are given only for firm matches. Expanded clones get a size class; other rows say once, few or many, or leave the size out.

v_call	j_call	clone_size	d_call	cdr3_length	cdr3_nt	cdr3_aa
TRBV4-1	TRBJ1-2	-	TRBD1	16	TGCGCCAGCAGCCAACCGGGACAGGGGTGGGGGAATGGCTACACCTTC	CASSQPGQGWGNGYTF
TRBV7-9	TRBJ1-3	-	-	16	TGTGCCAGCAGCTTAATGTCCTGGGGGTCTGGAAACACCATATATTTT	CASSLMSWGSGNTIYF
TRBV15	TRBJ1-3	-	-	14	TGTGCCACCAGCACCCTGACCTCTGGAAACACCATATATTTT	CATSTLTSGNTIYF
TRBV7-9	TRBJ2-1	-	TRBD2	16	TGTGCCAGCAGTTCGACTTTAGCGGGGGGATACAATGAGCAGTTCTTC	CASSSTLAGGYNEQFF
TRBV4-2	TRBJ2-7	-	-	14	TGTGCCAGCAGCCAAGACCCGGGTACCTACGAGCAGTACTTC	CASSQDPGTYEQYF
TRBV30	TRBJ2-7	-	TRBD2	15	TGTGCCTGGAGCGACCCGGGACTAGCTGTCTACGAGCAGTACTTC	CAWSDPGLAVYEQYF
TRBV5-1	TRBJ1-1	-	-	14	TGCGCCAGCAGCTCACGGGACGGCAACACTGAAGCTTTCTTT	CASSSRDGNTEAFF
TRBV11-3	TRBJ2-7	-	-	12	TGTGCCAGCAGCTTCCAATCGGAAGAGCAGTACTTC	CASSFQSEEQYF
TRBV10-2	TRBJ1-5	-	-	13	TGCGCCAGCAGTCCAGGGCAGGCGCAGCCCCAGCATTTT	CASSPGQAQPQHF
TRBV28	TRBJ2-5	-	-	19	TGTGCCAGCAGACCGCTTGACCCCAAGACCGCGAAGGCTACGAAGACCCAGTACTTC	CASRPLDPKTAKATKTQYF
TRBV10-2	TRBJ1-6	-	TRBD1	17	TGCGCCAGCATTAAGGACAGGTTTGGGCCGTGGAATTCACCCCTCCACTTT	CASIKDRFGPWNSPLHF
TRBV5-1	TRBJ1-1	once	-	14	TGCGCCAGCAGCACAAATACAGGGTACACTGAAGCTTTCTTT	CASSTNTGYTEAFF
TRBV29-1	TRBJ2-1	-	-	14	TGCAGCGCTGGCCCGGGGGAGCACTACAATGAGCAGTTCTTC	CSAGPGEHYNEQFF
TRBV7-2	TRBJ1-5	few	-	13	TGTGCCAGCAAAGTAAATAGCAATCAGCCCCAGCATTTT	CASKVNSNQPQHF
TRBV11-2	TRBJ2-2	once	-	16	TGTGCCAGCAGCTTAGTTTACAATACCAACACCGGGGAGCTGTTTTTT	CASSLVYNTNTGELFF
TRBV6-1	TRBJ1-6	once	-	16	TGTGCCAGCAGTGAAATTGGATTTATAGGGACCTCACCCCTCCACTTT	CASSEIGFIGTSPLHF
TRBV6-2/TRBV6-3	TRBJ1-1	few	-	14	TGTGCCAGCAGTTACTCGTCACCAAGGGGTGAAGCTTTCTTT	CASSYSSPRGEAFF
TRBV7-8	TRBJ2-4	-	-	14	TGTGCCAGCAGCTTAGTCGCCTATGGGACCATTCAGTACTTC	CASSLVAYGTIQYF
TRBV27	TRBJ1-1	-	-	14	TGTGCCAGCAGTTTCAGTTCAGGGCGGCGTGAAGCTTTCTTT	CASSFSSGRREAFF
TRBV19	TRBJ1-2	-	TRBD1	12	TGTGCCAGCACGGGACAGGGTAATGGCTACACCTTC	CASTGQGNGYTF
TRBV7-2	TRBJ1-2	-	TRBD1	14	TGTGCCAGCAGCGTAAACAGGGGAAACTATGGCTACACCTTC	CASSVNRGNYGYTF
TRBV5-1	TRBJ1-5	-	-	15	TGCGCCAGCAGCATAGAGCGGGGGCCAGATCAGCCCCAGCATTTT	CASSIERGPDQPQHF
TRBV7-2	TRBJ2-4	once	-	14	TGTGCCAGCAGCCCCGGGGGGCGGACAAACATTCAGTACTTC	CASSPGGRTNIQYF
TRBV30	TRBJ1-1	once	TRBD1	14	TGTGCCTGGAATCATGGGACAGGGGGCTTTGAAGCTTTCTTT	CAWNHGTGGFEAFF
TRBV6-6	TRBJ1-5	-	-	13	TGTGCCAGCAGAACTCAGTTCAATCAGCCCCAGCATTTT	CASRTQFNQPQHF
TRBV28	TRBJ1-2	few	-	11	TGTGCCAGCAGTTCTAACTATGGCTACACCTTC	CASSSNYGYTF
TRBV6-6	TRBJ1-1	-	TRBD1	14	TGTGCCAGCAGTTGGGGACAGAAGAACACTGAAGCTTTCTTT	CASSWGQKNTEAFF
TRBV28	TRBJ2-2	-	-	16	TGTGCCAGCAGTTGGTCACAGGGTCGAGGTGCCGGGGAGCTGTTTTTT	CASSWSQGRGAGELFF
TRBV6-5	TRBJ1-5	-	-	14	TGTGCCAGCACCCAAAGGGGGGATGGTCAGCCCCAGCATTTT	CASTQRGDGQPQHF
TRBV7-9	TRBJ1-6	-	-	13	TGTGCCAGCAGCTTATTGCCTGACTCACCCCTCCACTTT	CASSLLPDSPLHF
TRBV19	TRBJ2-7	once	-	12	TGTGCCAGTATGAGGGCCCCGGGGGAGCAGTACTTC	CASMRAPGEQYF
TRBV29-1	TRBJ2-2	-	-	14	TGCAGCGTTGATTCACCGATGAACACCGGGGAGCTGTTTTTT	CSVDSPMNTGELFF
TRBV5-8	TRBJ1-1	-	-	14	TGTGCCAGCAGTTCGGGACGGAAAAACACTGAAGCTTTCTTT	CASSSGRKNTEAFF
TRBV19	TRBJ2-1	-	TRBD2	15	TGTGCCAGTAGTGTTACTAGCGGGGAGTACAATGAGCAGTTCTTC	CASSVTSGEYNEQFF
TRBV4-1	TRBJ1-5	-	-	17	TGCGCCAGCAGCCAAGAAGGGGCGGGGGGTGGAGATCAGCCCCAGCATTTT	CASSQEGAGGGDQPQHF
TRBV14	TRBJ2-1	-	-	15	TGTGCCAGCAGCAGGCATTCTAGCTCCTACAATGAGCAGTTCTTC	CASSRHSSSYNEQFF